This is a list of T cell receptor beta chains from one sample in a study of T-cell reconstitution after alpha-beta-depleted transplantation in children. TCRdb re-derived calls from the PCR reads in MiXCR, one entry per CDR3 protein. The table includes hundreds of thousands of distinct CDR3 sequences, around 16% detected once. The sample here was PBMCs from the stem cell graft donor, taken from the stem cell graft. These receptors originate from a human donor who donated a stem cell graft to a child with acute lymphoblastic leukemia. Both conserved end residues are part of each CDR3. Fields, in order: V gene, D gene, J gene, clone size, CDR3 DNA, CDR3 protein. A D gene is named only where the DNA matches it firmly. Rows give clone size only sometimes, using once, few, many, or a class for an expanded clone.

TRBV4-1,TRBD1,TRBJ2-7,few,TGCGCCAGCAGCCAAGCTCTAGGACAGGGCTACTTCTACGAGCAGTACTTC,CASSQALGQGYFYEQYF
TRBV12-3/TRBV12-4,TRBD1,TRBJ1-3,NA,TGTGCCAGCAGACTCACCGGCGACAGGGCAGGAAACACCATATATTTT,CASRLTGDRAGNTIYF
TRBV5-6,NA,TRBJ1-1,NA,TGTGCCAGCAGCCCGGGGACACCAAGAAAAGCTTTCTTT,CASSPGTPRKAFF
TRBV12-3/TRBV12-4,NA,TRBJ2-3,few,TGTGCCAGCAGTTTTCAGGGTTTAGATACGCAGTATTTT,CASSFQGLDTQYF
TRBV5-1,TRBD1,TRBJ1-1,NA,TGCGCCAGCAGCTTGGCGACAGGGTCGGGGACTGAAGCTTTCTTT,CASSLATGSGTEAFF
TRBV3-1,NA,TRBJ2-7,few,TGTGCCAGCAGCCAAGATCCCGGGCGACCCTACGAGCAGTACTTC,CASSQDPGRPYEQYF
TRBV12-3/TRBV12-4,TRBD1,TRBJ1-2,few,TGTGCCAGCAGTTTATTCCCTCAGGGGGCCGGCTACACCTTC,CASSLFPQGAGYTF
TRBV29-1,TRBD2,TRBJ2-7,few,TGCAGCGTTAGAAGCGGGGTCTCCTACGAGCAGTACTTC,CSVRSGVSYEQYF
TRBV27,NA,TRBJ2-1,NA,TGTGCCAGCAGTCCCCAGACAGATGAGCAGTTCTTC,CASSPQTDEQFF
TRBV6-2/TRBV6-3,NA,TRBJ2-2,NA,TGTGCCAGCAGTTACCTCGGGCAAGCGGCTGCGAACACCGGGGAGCTGTTTTTT,CASSYLGQAAANTGELFF
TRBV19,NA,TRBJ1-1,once,TGTGCCAGTAGTATAAAAACGAACACTGAAGCTTTCTTT,CASSIKTNTEAFF
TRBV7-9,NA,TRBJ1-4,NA,TGTGCCAGCAGCTTAGGGTCTTGGTGGCGGGAGGATGAAAAACTGTTTTTT,CASSLGSWWREDEKLFF
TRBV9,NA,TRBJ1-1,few,TGTGCCAGCAGCGTAGAGGGCAGGTTTATGGCTGAAGCTTTCTTT,CASSVEGRFMAEAFF
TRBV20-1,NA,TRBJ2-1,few,TGCAGTGCTCAGTCCCTTTCCTACAATGAGCAGTTCTTC,CSAQSLSYNEQFF
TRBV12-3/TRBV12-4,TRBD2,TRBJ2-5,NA,TGTGCCAGCAGTTTAGTCCTAGCGGGAGATGAGACCCAGTACTTC,CASSLVLAGDETQYF
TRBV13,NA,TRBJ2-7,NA,TGTGCCAGCAGCTTAGCCGCGGTGGGGCTGTGGGAGCAGTACTTC,CASSLAAVGLWEQYF
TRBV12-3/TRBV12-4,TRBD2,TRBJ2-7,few,TGTGCCAGCAGTTCTCCTCCCGCTAGCGGGTGGAGCTCCTACGAGCAGTACTTC,CASSSPPASGWSSYEQYF
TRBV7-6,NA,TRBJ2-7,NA,TGTGCCAGCAGCTTTATTGCGGGGGCGACTTCCTACGAGCAGTACTTC,CASSFIAGATSYEQYF
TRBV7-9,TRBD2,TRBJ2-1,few,TGTGCCAGCAGCCAAGGGACTAGCGGGATGGATGAGCAGTTCTTC,CASSQGTSGMDEQFF
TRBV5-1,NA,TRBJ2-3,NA,TGCGCCAGCAGCTCCTGGACTACAGATACGCAGTATTTT,CASSSWTTDTQYF
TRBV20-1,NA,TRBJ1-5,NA,TGCAGTGCTTCCGGATCCGGGCAAGGGCAGCCCCAGCATTTT,CSASGSGQGQPQHF
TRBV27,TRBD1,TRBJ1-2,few,TGTGCCAGCAGTTCTCAGGGGGAAGGCACCTTC,CASSSQGEGTF
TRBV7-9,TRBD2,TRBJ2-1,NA,TGTGCCAGCAGACAACCTAGCGGCCGCCCATCATACAATGAGCAGTTCTTC,CASRQPSGRPSYNEQFF
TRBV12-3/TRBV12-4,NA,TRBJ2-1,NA,TGTGCCAGCAGTCAAGGACTATTCAATGAGCAGTTCTTC,CASSQGLFNEQFF
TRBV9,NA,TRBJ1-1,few,TGTGCCAGCAGCCCCGACGGGGGTAGGACTGAAGCTTTCTTT,CASSPDGGRTEAFF
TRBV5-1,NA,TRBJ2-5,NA,TGCGCCAGCAGCGCCACCGGGACATTCATACAAGAGACCCAGTACTTC,CASSATGTFIQETQYF
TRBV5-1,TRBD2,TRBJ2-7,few,TGCGCCAGCAGCTTGGCCGGGACTAGCGGTTTCTACGAGCAGTACTTC,CASSLAGTSGFYEQYF
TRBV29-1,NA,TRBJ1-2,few,TGCAGCGTTGAATCCCGTCCTAACTATGGCTACACCTTC,CSVESRPNYGYTF
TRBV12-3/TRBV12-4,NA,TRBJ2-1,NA,TGTGCCAGCAGTTTCATAGCGGAACCCTACAATGAGCAGTTCTTC,CASSFIAEPYNEQFF
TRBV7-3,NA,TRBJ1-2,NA,TGTGCCAGCAGCCCCCCCCAACATATAGGGGGGAAGAACTATGGCTACACCTTC,CASSPPQHIGGKNYGYTF
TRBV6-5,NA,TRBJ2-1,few,TGTGCCAGCAGAACTGCGAGGGAGTCCTCCTCTCAGTACAATGAGCAGTTCTTC,CASRTARESSSQYNEQFF
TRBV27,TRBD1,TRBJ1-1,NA,TGTGCCAGCAGTTTGGGGACAGGGGGTAATACTGAAGCTTTCTTT,CASSLGTGGNTEAFF
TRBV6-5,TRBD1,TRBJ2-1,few,TGTGCCAGCCGGCCCGGGACAGGGGACGACGCTCGATACAATGAGCAGTTCTTC,CASRPGTGDDARYNEQFF
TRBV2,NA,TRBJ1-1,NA,TGTGCCAGCAGTTACGACAGAGCTGAAGCTTTCTTT,CASSYDRAEAFF
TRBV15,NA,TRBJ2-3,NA,TGTGCCACCAGCAGAGAAATGGCACTTTCCTCGGATACGCAGTATTTT,CATSREMALSSDTQYF
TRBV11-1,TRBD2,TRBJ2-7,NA,TGTGCCAGCAGCTCGCCTACGATAGCGGGATCTTACGAGCAGTACTTC,CASSSPTIAGSYEQYF
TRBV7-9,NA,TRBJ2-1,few,TGTGCCAGCAGCTCGTTCGCGGGGGCCCCACCGTTCTTC,CASSSFAGAPPFF
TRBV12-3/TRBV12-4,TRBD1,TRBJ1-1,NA,TGTGCCAGCAGTTTTGCCAGGGGGGGCACTGAAGCTTTCTTT,CASSFARGGTEAFF
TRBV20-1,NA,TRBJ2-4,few,TGCAGTGCTGGCCTAGCCAAAAACATTCAGTACTTC,CSAGLAKNIQYF
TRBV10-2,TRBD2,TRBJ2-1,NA,TGCGCCAGCAGCCGCGGACTAGCGAGCCCGTCAGCCTACAATGAGCAGTTCTTC,CASSRGLASPSAYNEQFF
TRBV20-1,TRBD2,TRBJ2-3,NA,TGCAGTGCTAGAGAAACGGGGACTAGCGGAGCTGCAAGGGCGCAGTATTTT,CSARETGTSGAARAQYF
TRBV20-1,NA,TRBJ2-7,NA,TGCAGTGCTAGAGATATCGGCCGTGAGCAGTACTTC,CSARDIGREQYF
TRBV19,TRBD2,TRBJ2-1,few,TGTGCCAGTAGTATTCGGAACCCGGGGCTAGCGGGAGTTTACAATGAGCAGTTCTTC,CASSIRNPGLAGVYNEQFF